These T cell receptor beta chains were read from a single sample in a study of vaccination and CD4 T cells after COVID-19. For these TCRs, the target antigens are not known. TCRdb re-called the PCR reads through MiXCR, storing one row per CDR3 protein. The table records some 15,000 distinct CDR3 sequences, around 55% of them present only once. The sample here was CD4+ T cells from blood, cultured in vitro, taken before SARS-CoV-2 vaccination. The receptors were sampled from a human donor who had recovered from COVID-19. Both conserved end residues are part of each CDR3. The order of the fields is J gene, V gene, clone size, D gene, CDR3 DNA, CDR3 protein. The D gene is left open where the match is weak. Some rows have no size entry. The others give once, few or many, or a class for an expanded clone.

j_call: TRBJ2-7
v_call: TRBV2
clone_size: .
d_call: .
cdr3_nt: TGTGCCAGCAGGCCCATTGGTCGGGGCGGGAAGGGAGAGCAGTACTTC
cdr3_aa: CASRPIGRGGKGEQYF

j_call: TRBJ1-2
v_call: TRBV6-1
clone_size: .
d_call: .
cdr3_nt: TGTGCCAGCAGTGAAGCGCTGGGACGACAGTATGGCTACACCTTC
cdr3_aa: CASSEALGRQYGYTF

j_call: TRBJ2-5
v_call: TRBV15
clone_size: few
d_call: .
cdr3_nt: TGTGCCACCAGCAGCCCGGGACATTGGGAGACCCAGTACTTC
cdr3_aa: CATSSPGHWETQYF

j_call: TRBJ2-5
v_call: TRBV19
clone_size: .
d_call: .
cdr3_nt: TGTGCCAGTAGTAAGACAGGAGATCTGGAGACCCAGTACTTC
cdr3_aa: CASSKTGDLETQYF

j_call: TRBJ2-7
v_call: TRBV5-4
clone_size: .
d_call: .
cdr3_nt: TGTGCCAGCAGGAGGGACCGAACAACGGGGGAGCAGTACTTC
cdr3_aa: CASRRDRTTGEQYF

j_call: TRBJ2-5
v_call: TRBV12-5
clone_size: .
d_call: .
cdr3_nt: TGTGCTAGTGGTGACCGTCGGGGAGAAGAGACCCAGTACTTC
cdr3_aa: CASGDRRGEETQYF

j_call: TRBJ2-2
v_call: TRBV11-3
clone_size: .
d_call: .
cdr3_nt: TGTGCCAGCAGCTTAGTTCAAACCGGGGAGCTGTTTTTT
cdr3_aa: CASSLVQTGELFF

j_call: TRBJ2-5
v_call: TRBV6-1
clone_size: .
d_call: .
cdr3_nt: TGTGCCAGCAGGACAGGGTTGGGGGGCCAAGAGACCCAGTACTTC
cdr3_aa: CASRTGLGGQETQYF

j_call: TRBJ2-3
v_call: TRBV28
clone_size: .
d_call: TRBD2
cdr3_nt: TGTGCCAGCAGCGATCCTAGCGGGAGAACAGATACGCAGTATTTT
cdr3_aa: CASSDPSGRTDTQYF

j_call: TRBJ1-6
v_call: TRBV7-2
clone_size: .
d_call: .
cdr3_nt: TGTGCCAGCAGCTTGCCAGGCCTCTATTCACCCCTCCACTTT
cdr3_aa: CASSLPGLYSPLHF

j_call: TRBJ1-2
v_call: TRBV28
clone_size: few
d_call: .
cdr3_nt: TGTGCCAGCAAAGCAGGGCTTGGCTACACCTTC
cdr3_aa: CASKAGLGYTF

j_call: TRBJ2-6
v_call: TRBV6-4
clone_size: .
d_call: TRBD2
cdr3_nt: TGTGCCAGCAGTGAGACCGGACTAGCGGGGCGCTCTGGGGCCAACGTCCTGACTTTC
cdr3_aa: CASSETGLAGRSGANVLTF

j_call: TRBJ2-5
v_call: TRBV20-1
clone_size: .
d_call: .
cdr3_nt: TGCAGTGCTAGTCGGCTAGTCGGAGAGACCCAGTACTTC
cdr3_aa: CSASRLVGETQYF

j_call: TRBJ2-2
v_call: TRBV19
clone_size: few
d_call: .
cdr3_nt: TGTGCCAGTAAACAGGAGGGAGGCGGGGAGCTGTTTTTT
cdr3_aa: CASKQEGGGELFF

j_call: TRBJ1-6
v_call: TRBV11-2
clone_size: .
d_call: TRBD1
cdr3_nt: TGTGCCAGCAGCCCATATATAACAGGGGACCCGTTACGTTCACCCCTCCACTTT
cdr3_aa: CASSPYITGDPLRSPLHF

j_call: TRBJ2-5
v_call: TRBV6-2/TRBV6-3
clone_size: .
d_call: .
cdr3_nt: .
cdr3_aa: CASTSAPLGETQYF

j_call: TRBJ1-2
v_call: TRBV19
clone_size: .
d_call: .
cdr3_nt: TGTGCCAGTAGTATAGATCTCGACGGTGGCTACACCTTC
cdr3_aa: CASSIDLDGGYTF

j_call: TRBJ1-2
v_call: TRBV7-9
clone_size: .
d_call: .
cdr3_nt: TGTGCCAGCAGCATCCGGACGGCCGTTGTGGATGGCTACACCTTC
cdr3_aa: CASSIRTAVVDGYTF

j_call: TRBJ2-2
v_call: TRBV4-1
clone_size: .
d_call: TRBD2
cdr3_nt: TGCGCCAGCAGCACTAGCGGAGGTATCACCGGGGAGCTGTTTTTT
cdr3_aa: CASSTSGGITGELFF

j_call: TRBJ2-5
v_call: TRBV20-1
clone_size: .
d_call: TRBD2
cdr3_nt: TGCAGTGCTAGATCCCCGGGCGGGGGGAGGGCCGGATGGTTTAGAGAGACCCAGTACTTC
cdr3_aa: CSARSPGGGRAGWFRETQYF

j_call: TRBJ2-1
v_call: TRBV7-2
clone_size: few
d_call: .
cdr3_nt: TGTGCCAGCAGCTTAGCGGGAGGCGGAAATGAGCAGTTCTTC
cdr3_aa: CASSLAGGGNEQFF

j_call: TRBJ2-7
v_call: TRBV7-8
clone_size: once
d_call: .
cdr3_nt: TGTGCCAGCAGCCAGGGCGTCAGCCACGAGCAGTACTTC
cdr3_aa: CASSQGVSHEQYF

j_call: TRBJ1-5
v_call: TRBV28
clone_size: .
d_call: .
cdr3_nt: TGTGCCAGCACCTGGAGGGGCAGGTCCAAGCCCCAGCATTTT
cdr3_aa: CASTWRGRSKPQHF

j_call: TRBJ2-5
v_call: TRBV7-2
clone_size: .
d_call: .
cdr3_nt: TGTGCCAGCAGCCCTACCCGTCATTGGGCTGGTAGAGATAAAGAGACCCAGTACTTC
cdr3_aa: CASSPTRHWAGRDKETQYF

j_call: TRBJ2-7
v_call: TRBV30
clone_size: .
d_call: TRBD1
cdr3_nt: TGTGCCTGGAGTGTACCCCCCCCCGGGACAGGGGATAGGTACGAGCAGTACTTC
cdr3_aa: CAWSVPPPGTGDRYEQYF

j_call: TRBJ1-2
v_call: TRBV7-8
clone_size: .
d_call: .
cdr3_nt: TGTGCCAGCAGCTTAAGCGGTAACAGCAATATCGGTGGCTACACCTTC
cdr3_aa: CASSLSGNSNIGGYTF

j_call: TRBJ2-2
v_call: TRBV12-3/TRBV12-4
clone_size: .
d_call: .
cdr3_nt: TGTGCCAGCAGTCCGCGCCGGCTGCACACCGGGGAGCTGTTTTTT
cdr3_aa: CASSPRRLHTGELFF

j_call: TRBJ2-2
v_call: TRBV25-1
clone_size: .
d_call: .
cdr3_nt: TGTGCCAGCAGTGAACCGAGCCACCTGACACGGCTGTTTTTT
cdr3_aa: CASSEPSHLTRLFF

j_call: TRBJ1-2
v_call: TRBV20-1
clone_size: .
d_call: .
cdr3_nt: TGCAGTGCTAGACGAGGGGTTGGAGGTGGCTACACCTTC
cdr3_aa: CSARRGVGGGYTF

j_call: TRBJ2-7
v_call: TRBV20-1
clone_size: .
d_call: .
cdr3_nt: TGCAGTGCGGGGAGGGGGGGCCTCTCCTACGAGCAGTACTTC
cdr3_aa: CSAGRGGLSYEQYF

j_call: TRBJ1-6
v_call: TRBV5-1
clone_size: .
d_call: .
cdr3_nt: TGCGCCAGCAGCCGAGTGGGGTCCGGGCAAGGAAATTCACCCCTCCACTTT
cdr3_aa: CASSRVGSGQGNSPLHF

j_call: TRBJ2-2
v_call: TRBV20-1
clone_size: .
d_call: .
cdr3_nt: TGCAGTGCGCCGGACACCCCCGGCGGGGAGCTGTTTTTT
cdr3_aa: CSAPDTPGGELFF

j_call: TRBJ1-2
v_call: TRBV7-3
clone_size: .
d_call: TRBD1
cdr3_nt: TGTGCCAGCAGCTTAACGGGACAGGGGAGCTATGGCTACACCTTC
cdr3_aa: CASSLTGQGSYGYTF

j_call: TRBJ1-2
v_call: TRBV20-1
clone_size: .
d_call: TRBD1
cdr3_nt: TGCAGTGCTACCCCGCCAGGGGGAATAGGCTACACCTTC
cdr3_aa: CSATPPGGIGYTF

j_call: TRBJ1-1
v_call: TRBV7-2
clone_size: few
d_call: .
cdr3_nt: TGTGCCAGCAGCTTAAACGGGAACACTGAAGCTTTCTTT
cdr3_aa: CASSLNGNTEAFF

j_call: TRBJ1-3
v_call: TRBV6-1
clone_size: .
d_call: .
cdr3_nt: TGTGCCAGCAGTGAAGCCGGAGGGATCACCATATATTTT
cdr3_aa: CASSEAGGITIYF

j_call: TRBJ1-1
v_call: TRBV20-1
clone_size: .
d_call: .
cdr3_nt: TGCAGTGCCCAGACAGGTTTGGCCTTCACTGAAGCTTTCTTT
cdr3_aa: CSAQTGLAFTEAFF

j_call: TRBJ1-2
v_call: TRBV7-9
clone_size: few
d_call: .
cdr3_nt: TGTGCCAGCAGCCCCCCGGGGGACTATGGCTACACCTTC
cdr3_aa: CASSPPGDYGYTF

j_call: TRBJ2-1
v_call: TRBV7-3
clone_size: .
d_call: .
cdr3_nt: TGTGCCAGCAGCTTAACCAGGACTATGTGGAATGAGCAGTTCTTC
cdr3_aa: CASSLTRTMWNEQFF

j_call: TRBJ2-3
v_call: TRBV7-2
clone_size: .
d_call: .
cdr3_nt: TGTGCCAGCAGCTATGACTACACAGATACGCAGTATTTT
cdr3_aa: CASSYDYTDTQYF

j_call: TRBJ1-1
v_call: TRBV27
clone_size: .
d_call: TRBD1
cdr3_nt: TGTGCCAGCAGACAGGGAGGACAGGTCAGAGGGACTGAAGCTTTCTTT
cdr3_aa: CASRQGGQVRGTEAFF

j_call: TRBJ2-3
v_call: TRBV6-1
clone_size: .
d_call: TRBD2
cdr3_nt: TGTGCCAGCAGCCGATCGGGACTAGGCAGCACAGATACGCAGTATTTT
cdr3_aa: CASSRSGLGSTDTQYF

j_call: TRBJ1-2
v_call: TRBV6-1
clone_size: once
d_call: TRBD1
cdr3_nt: TGTGCCAGCAGTGAAGCCGGGATAGGGACAGGGCATGGCTACACCTTC
cdr3_aa: CASSEAGIGTGHGYTF

j_call: TRBJ1-5
v_call: TRBV6-5
clone_size: few
d_call: .
cdr3_nt: TGTGCCAGCAGTTCGGGCAAGAGCAATCAGCCCCAGCATTTT
cdr3_aa: CASSSGKSNQPQHF

j_call: TRBJ2-2
v_call: TRBV27
clone_size: .
d_call: .
cdr3_nt: TGTGCCAGCAGTACGACAGTGAACACCGGGGAGCTGTTTTTT
cdr3_aa: CASSTTVNTGELFF

j_call: TRBJ2-3
v_call: TRBV19
clone_size: .
d_call: .
cdr3_nt: TGTGCCAGTAGTTATAGCTTTGTGGCAGATACGCAGTATTTT
cdr3_aa: CASSYSFVADTQYF

j_call: TRBJ1-5
v_call: TRBV7-2
clone_size: .
d_call: .
cdr3_nt: TGTGCCAGCAGCTTAGATCGTCAGCCCCAGCATTTT
cdr3_aa: CASSLDRQPQHF